These 12 T cell receptor beta chains came from one sample sequenced in a study of cytomegalovirus exposure and HLA in healthy donors listed by TCRdb under 2017. The library relied on the immunoSEQ multiplex PCR assay. For the multiplex PCR, a mixture combining 60 forward primers for TCR Vbeta segments and 13 reverse primers for TCR Jbeta segments was used. This is the immuneACCESS table as TCRdb keeps it, with only in-frame sequences that have V and J called. A part of the clones is gone; compared with another copy, unresolved V genes explain less than half, and the rest is unexplained. The sample data list 150,000 to 200,000 clones, and just over 75% of these were observed just once. 1% of the sample comes from the top ten. The source material was PBMCs. These receptors were obtained from a woman aged 40-49 years in good health and CMV-seronegative.

V usage is TRBV6-5 and J usage is TRBJ2-3; D not resolved. V dropped 0 bases and J dropped 2 bases, with 9 bases sitting between them. The length of the CDR3 is 15 residues. From germline, CDR1 is MNHEY and CDR2 SVGAGI. Here the CDR3 reads CASSYSGRNTDTQYF. As DNA, the CDR3 is TGTGCCAGCAGTTACTCGGGCAGAAACACAGATACGCAGTATTTT.

J is TRBJ2-2 and V is TRBV7-9; 9 bases align to TRBD1. CDR1 and CDR2 (germline): SEHNR, FQNEAQ (reference sequence). The CDR3 has 15 residues. V was clipped by 5 bases and J by 3 bases; unmatched bases: 4. In DNA form, the CDR3 reads TGTGCCAGCAGCACGACAGGGGGAGACACCGGGGAGCTGTTTTTT. This gives the protein CASSTTGGDTGELFF.

The chain recombines TRBV9 with TRBJ2-3, with D tentatively TRBD2 (6 bases). The CDR3 extends over 16 amino acids. Trimming left V 0 bases short and J 2 bases short, with 13 bases between. Per germline, CDR1 SGDLS and CDR2 YYNGEE. Written as DNA, the CDR3 is TGTGCCAGCAGCGTAGATATAGCGGAGCTCACAGATACGCAGTATTTT. Residues: CASSVDIAELTDTQYF.

The chain employs TRBV7-9 and TRBJ1-2; TRBD1 matches at 8 bases. This CDR3 has 16 residues. The V segment lost 1 base and the J segment 2 bases; nucleotides outside the gene matches: 6. CDR1 is SEHNR and CDR2 is FQNEAQ in the germline V gene (reference sequence). The CDR3 DNA sequence: TGTGCCAGCAGCTTAGGTGGGACAGGTGAAAACTATGGCTACACCTTC. Translating gives CASSLGGTGENYGYTF.

The chain combines TRBV9 with TRBJ2-5; D unclear. CDR3 length: 16 amino acids. V was pared by 0 bases and J by 2 bases, with 14 bases between. CDR1 and CDR2 (germline): SGDLS, YYNGEE. The chain's CDR3 is CASSVGADLAQETQYF. The CDR3 DNA is TGTGCCAGCAGCGTAGGGGCCGACCTGGCACAAGAGACCCAGTACTTC.

J is TRBJ1-2 and V is TRBV7-9; D perhaps matches TRBD1 (6 bases). This CDR3 comprises 13 residues. The ends were cut back, 5 bases at V and 7 bases at J, with 14 bases in the middle. CDR1 and CDR2 (germline): SEHNR, FQNEAQ (reference sequence). In DNA form, the CDR3 reads TGTGCCAGCAGCACCACAGGGTTGTTTGGCTACACCTTC. It codes for CASSTTGLFGYTF.

The chain uses TRBV2 and TRBJ1-2; unclear D gene. V was shortened by 3 bases and J by 6 bases, with 14 bases between the two germline ends. The germline V gene has CDR1 SNHLY and CDR2 FYNNEI. The CDR3 is made up of 14 amino acids. The CDR3 DNA follows: TGTGCCAGCAGTGATGAATGGGGAGTCCATGGCTACACCTTC. Residues: CASSDEWGVHGYTF.

V and J are TRBV27 and TRBJ1-2; 9 nucleotides line up with TRBD1. This CDR3 is 16 amino acids long. CDR1 is MNHEY, CDR2 SMNVEV, per germline (reference sequence). V dropped 5 bases and J dropped 3; count of bases not matched to a gene: 10. CDR3 sequence: CASSPTTGQGDYGYTF. In nucleotides, the CDR3 is TGTGCCAGCAGTCCGACCACGGGACAGGGCGACTATGGCTACACCTTC.

The count of this clone is one. The rearrangement joins TRBV30 to TRBJ2-1; TRBD1 matches 9 bases. The CDR3 is made up of 15 amino acids. Trimming at V came to 1 base and at J to 2 bases, leaving 3 bases not matched to a gene. CDR1 is GTSNPN and CDR2 is SVGIG in the germline V gene (reference sequence). CDR3 sequence: CAWSGRQGAYNEQFF. In DNA, the CDR3 is TGTGCCTGGAGTGGTCGACAGGGGGCCTACAATGAGCAGTTCTTC.

The chain links TRBV19 to TRBJ1-1; D gene ambiguous. The CDR3 totals 15 residues. Germline V gives CDR1 LNHDA, CDR2 SQIVND (reference sequence). The ends were cut back, 3 bases at V and 3 bases at J, with 14 bases in the middle. The CDR3: CASSMYSNLYTEAFF. The CDR3 DNA reads as TGTGCCAGTAGTATGTACAGTAATTTGTACACTGAAGCTTTCTTT.

The gene calls are TRBV5-1 and TRBJ2-2; TRBD1 aligns across 9 bases. Germline loops: CDR1 SGHRS, CDR2 YFSETQ. The CDR3 runs 14 residues. Unmatched junction bases numbered 1, after V lost 3 bases and J lost 4 bases. For the CDR3, the DNA is TGCGCCAGCAGCTCGGACAGGGGCACCGGGGAGCTGTTTTTT. This translates into CASSSDRGTGELFF.

The genes are TRBV25-1 and TRBJ2-1; D is possibly TRBD2 (6 bases). Germline V gives CDR1 MGHDK, CDR2 SYGVNS. Trimming took 1 base from V and 1 from J, leaving 8 bases between them. This CDR3 spans 15 amino acids. Here the CDR3 reads CASSESGGSYNEQFF. The CDR3, as DNA: TGTGCCAGCAGTGAATCAGGAGGGTCCTACAATGAGCAGTTCTTC.